This T cell receptor beta chain is drawn from a study of blood T cell repertoires in COVID-19. Study background: The origin of the acute and convalescent COVID-19 samples was the United States, Italy and Spain.

The CDR3 extends over 16 amino acids. Germline loops: CDR1 LGHDT, CDR2 YNNKEL (reference sequence). J was trimmed by 0 bases and V by 4 bases; bases with no gene match: 3. As handled by the study authors: Nucleated cell counts were estimated from reference gene primer amplification. Sequencing used immunoSEQ multiplex PCR; TCRdb keeps in-frame clones, though not all of them. For V, J and clone size, that table is used; D and trimming come from the DNA. The sample contains around 160,000 clones, roughly 82% of which appear only once. The chain recombines TRBV3-1 (or the pseudogene TRBV3-2) with TRBJ2-2; 9 bases line up with TRBD2. This sequence originates from a human donor with acute or convalescent COVID-19. The donor label of this sample is uncertain. The source material was peripheral blood. The CDR3 loop reads CASSLVAGANTGELFF. CDR3 nucleotide sequence: TGTGCCAGCAGCCTCGTAGCGGGGGCGAACACCGGGGAGCTGTTTTTT.